This T cell receptor (beta chain) stems from a study of identical twins. It was template switching that added a universal primer site, and there were unique molecular identifiers on the cDNA. TCRdb called the 5' RACE reads again in MiXCR, with one record for every CDR3 protein. The sample comprises a few hundred thousand distinct CDR3 sequences, about 18% of which are singletons, and 12% rests with the top ten. Many counts were recorded for this clonotype. The antigen is not known. J lost 3 bases, V lost 5 bases, and 15 bases had no gene match. This CDR3 is 21 amino acids long. Germline CDR1 ENHRY, CDR2 SYGVKD. Overall study results and limits: Out-of-frame alpha sequences shared between twins exhibited an excess of low generation probability.

Sample: naive T cells sorted from blood. The TCR was taken from a man aged 50-59 years in good health. This chain connects TRBV10-3 to TRBJ2-2, with TRBD2 matching 16 bases. CDR3 sequence (DNA): TGTGCCATCAGTCCTGATCCGGGACTAGCGGGAGGGCCCGGGCACACCGGGGAGCTGTTTTTT. Its protein is CAISPDPGLAGGPGHTGELFF.